Following are 3 T cell receptor beta chains from one sample sequenced in a study of shared clonotypes between healthy human individuals. The data were produced by immunoSEQ multiplex PCR, yet TCRdb's version contains in-frame clones alone and is incomplete. The table has roughly 650,000 clones, approximately 96% seen once. Naive-designated CD8 cells lacked CD45RO, were positively enriched for CCR7, and omitted terminally differentiated effector memory CD45RA+ cells. Sample: naive CD8+ T cells sorted from blood. These receptors were taken from a woman aged 25 to 39 in good health.

The table lists this clone with a count of one. The chain carries TRBV7-8 and TRBJ2-1; D ambiguous. V was clipped by 2 bases and J by 6 bases, with 8 bases between them. The CDR3 length is 13 residues. Germline V gene sequence: CDR1 SGHVS, CDR2 FQNEAQ. In nucleotides, the CDR3 is TGTGCCAGCAGCTTAATGGCTAGCAATGAGCAGTTCTTC. Protein sequence: CASSLMASNEQFF.

The chain is built from TRBV28 and TRBJ1-3; possibly TRBD1 for D (6 bases). Trimming cost V 2 bases and J 0 bases, with 8 bases left between them. The CDR3 length is 15 residues. Germline CDR1 and CDR2: MDHEN and SYDVKM. The CDR3 sequence is CASSLRGGSGNTIYF. The CDR3 region has the DNA TGTGCCAGCAGTTTAAGGGGGGGCTCTGGAAACACCATATATTTT.

The J gene is TRBJ2-1, the V gene TRBV28; the match to TRBD2 covers 10 bases. The V segment lost 5 bases and the J segment 7 bases; nucleotides outside the gene matches: 11. The CDR3 has 16 amino acids. Per germline, CDR1 MDHEN and CDR2 SYDVKM. This CDR3 is CASSPPGLAASNEQFF. In DNA form, the CDR3 reads TGTGCCAGCAGTCCCCCTGGACTAGCGGCCTCTAATGAGCAGTTCTTC.